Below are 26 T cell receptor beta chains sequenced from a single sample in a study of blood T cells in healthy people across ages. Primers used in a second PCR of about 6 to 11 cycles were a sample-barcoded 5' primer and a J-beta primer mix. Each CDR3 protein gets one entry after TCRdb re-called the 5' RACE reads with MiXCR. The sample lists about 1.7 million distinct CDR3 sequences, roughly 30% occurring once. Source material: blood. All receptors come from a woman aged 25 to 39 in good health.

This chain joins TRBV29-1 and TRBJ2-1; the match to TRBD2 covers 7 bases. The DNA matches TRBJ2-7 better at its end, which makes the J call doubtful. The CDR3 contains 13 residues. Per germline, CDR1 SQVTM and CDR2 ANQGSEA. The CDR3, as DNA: TGCAGCGTCGTAGTCGGGGGGTACAATGAGCAGTACTTC. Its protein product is CSVVVGGYNEQYF.

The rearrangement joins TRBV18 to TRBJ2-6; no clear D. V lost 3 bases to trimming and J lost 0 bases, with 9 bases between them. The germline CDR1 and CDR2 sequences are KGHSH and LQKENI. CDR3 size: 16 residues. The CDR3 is CASSPLLRSGANVLTF. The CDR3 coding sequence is TGTGCCAGCTCACCCTTGCTGCGCTCTGGGGCCAACGTCCTGACTTTC.

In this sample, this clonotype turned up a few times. CDR3 sequence (DNA): TGTGCCAGCAGTTCCGTAGATGGCTCCTATAATTCACCCCTCCACTTT. Its translation: CASSSVDGSYNSPLHF. This chain connects TRBV12-3 or TRBV12-4 to TRBJ1-6, with D unresolved. V lost 4 bases, J lost 0 bases, and 10 bases lay in between. The CDR3 is 16 residues long.

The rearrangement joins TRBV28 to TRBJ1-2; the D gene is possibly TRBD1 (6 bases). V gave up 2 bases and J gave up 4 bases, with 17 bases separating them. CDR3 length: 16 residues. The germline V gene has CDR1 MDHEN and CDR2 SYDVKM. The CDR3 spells CASSLDTGSKGYGYTF. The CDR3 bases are TGTGCCAGCAGTTTAGATACAGGGAGTAAGGGCTATGGCTACACCTTC.

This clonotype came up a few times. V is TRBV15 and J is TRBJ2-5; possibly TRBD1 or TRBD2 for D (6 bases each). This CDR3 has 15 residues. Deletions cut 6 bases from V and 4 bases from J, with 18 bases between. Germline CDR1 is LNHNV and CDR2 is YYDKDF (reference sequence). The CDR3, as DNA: TGTGCCACCAGTGGGTCTTTAGGGGGGCGAGAGACCCAGTACTTC. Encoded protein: CATSGSLGGRETQYF.

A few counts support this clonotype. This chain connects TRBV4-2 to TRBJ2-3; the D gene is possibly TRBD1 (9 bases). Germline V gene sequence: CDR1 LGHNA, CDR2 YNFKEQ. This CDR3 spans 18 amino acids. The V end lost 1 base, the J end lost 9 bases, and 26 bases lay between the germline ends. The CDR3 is CASSQVNTGGAGGITQYF. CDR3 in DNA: TGTGCCAGCAGCCAAGTAAACACAGGGGGCGCGGGGGGCATAACGCAGTATTTT.

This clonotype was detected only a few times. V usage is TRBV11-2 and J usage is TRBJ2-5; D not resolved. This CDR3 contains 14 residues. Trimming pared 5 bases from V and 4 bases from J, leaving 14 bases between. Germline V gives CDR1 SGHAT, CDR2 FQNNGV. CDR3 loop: CASSPDHDGETQYF. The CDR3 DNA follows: TGTGCCAGCAGCCCGGATCATGACGGAGAGACCCAGTACTTC. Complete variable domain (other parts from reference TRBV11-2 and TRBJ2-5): EAGVAQSPRYKIIEKRQSVAFWCNPISGHATLYWYQQILGQGPKLLIQFQNNGVVDDSQLPKDRFSAERLKGVDSTLKIQPAKLEDSAVYLCASSPDHDGETQYFGPGTRLLVL.

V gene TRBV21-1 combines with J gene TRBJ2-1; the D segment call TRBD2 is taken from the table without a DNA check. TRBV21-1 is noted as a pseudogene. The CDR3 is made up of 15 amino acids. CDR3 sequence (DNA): TGTGCCAGCAGCAAAAAGCGGGAGGGCTACAATGAGCAGTTCTTC. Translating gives CASSKKREGYNEQFF.

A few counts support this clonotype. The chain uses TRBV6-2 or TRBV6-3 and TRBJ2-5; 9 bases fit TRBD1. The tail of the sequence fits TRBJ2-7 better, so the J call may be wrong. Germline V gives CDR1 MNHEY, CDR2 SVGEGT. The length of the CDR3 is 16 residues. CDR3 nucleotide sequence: TGTGCCAGCAGTTACGCACCGGGACAGGGAGCCTACGAGCAGTACTTC. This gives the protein CASSYAPGQGAYEQYF.

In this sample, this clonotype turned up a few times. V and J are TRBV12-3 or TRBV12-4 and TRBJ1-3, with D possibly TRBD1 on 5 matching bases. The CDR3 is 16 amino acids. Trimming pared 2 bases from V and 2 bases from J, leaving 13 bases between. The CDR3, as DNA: TGTGCCAGCAGTTTAACCGGGAGGGGAGCTGGAAACACCATATATTTT. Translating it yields CASSLTGRGAGNTIYF.

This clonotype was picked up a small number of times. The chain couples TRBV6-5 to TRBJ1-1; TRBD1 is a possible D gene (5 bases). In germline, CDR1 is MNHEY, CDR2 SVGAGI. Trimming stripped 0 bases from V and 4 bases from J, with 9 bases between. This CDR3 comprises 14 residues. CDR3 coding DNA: TGTGCCAGCAGTTACTCTCAGGGAGGCACTGAAGCTTTCTTT. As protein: CASSYSQGGTEAFF.

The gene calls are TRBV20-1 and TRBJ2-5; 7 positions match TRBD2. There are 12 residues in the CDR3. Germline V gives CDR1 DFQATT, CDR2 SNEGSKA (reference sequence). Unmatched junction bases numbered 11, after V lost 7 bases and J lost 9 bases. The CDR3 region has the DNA TGCAGTGTGACTAGCTGGTTGGGGGCCCAGTACTTC. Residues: CSVTSWLGAQYF.

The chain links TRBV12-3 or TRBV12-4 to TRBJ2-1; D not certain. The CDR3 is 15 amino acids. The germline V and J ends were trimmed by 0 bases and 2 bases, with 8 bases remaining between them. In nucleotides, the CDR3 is TGTGCCAGCAGTTTAGCACAGTCCACCTACAATGAGCAGTTCTTC. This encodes CASSLAQSTYNEQFF.

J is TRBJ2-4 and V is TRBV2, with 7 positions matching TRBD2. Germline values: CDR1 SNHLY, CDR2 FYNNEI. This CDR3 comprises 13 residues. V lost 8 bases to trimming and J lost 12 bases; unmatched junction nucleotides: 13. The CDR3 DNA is TGTGCCAGCCGCCTGCCTATTTCGGGGGGTCAGTACTTC. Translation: CASRLPISGGQYF.

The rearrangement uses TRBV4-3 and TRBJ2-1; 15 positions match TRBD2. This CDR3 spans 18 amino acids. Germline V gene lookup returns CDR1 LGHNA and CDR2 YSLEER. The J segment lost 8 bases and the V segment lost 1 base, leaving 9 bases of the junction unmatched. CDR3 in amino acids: CASSQGTSGRAEGDEQFF. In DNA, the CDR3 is TGCGCCAGCAGCCAAGGGACTAGCGGGAGGGCCGAAGGAGATGAGCAGTTCTTC.

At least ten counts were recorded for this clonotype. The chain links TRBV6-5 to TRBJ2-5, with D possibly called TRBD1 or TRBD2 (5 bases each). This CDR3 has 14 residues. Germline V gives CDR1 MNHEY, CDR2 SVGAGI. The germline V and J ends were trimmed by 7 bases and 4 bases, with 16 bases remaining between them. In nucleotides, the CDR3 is TGTGCCAGCAAGCAGGACATACTAGTAGAGACCCAGTACTTC. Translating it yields CASKQDILVETQYF.

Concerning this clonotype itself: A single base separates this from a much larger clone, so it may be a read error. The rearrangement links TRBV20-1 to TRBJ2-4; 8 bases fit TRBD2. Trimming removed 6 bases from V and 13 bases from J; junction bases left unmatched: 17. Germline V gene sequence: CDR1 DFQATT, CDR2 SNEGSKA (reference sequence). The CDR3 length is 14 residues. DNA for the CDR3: TGCAGTGCGTCCCCTAGCGGGTTCGGCAATGAGCAGTACTTC. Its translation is CSASPSGFGNEQYF.

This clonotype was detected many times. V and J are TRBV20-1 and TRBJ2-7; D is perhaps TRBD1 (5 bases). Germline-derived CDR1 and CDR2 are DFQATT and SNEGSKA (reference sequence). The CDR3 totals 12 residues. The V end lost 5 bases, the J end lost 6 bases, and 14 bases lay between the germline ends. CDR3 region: CSAPDKGFEQYF. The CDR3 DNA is TGCAGTGCTCCAGATAAGGGGTTCGAGCAGTACTTC.

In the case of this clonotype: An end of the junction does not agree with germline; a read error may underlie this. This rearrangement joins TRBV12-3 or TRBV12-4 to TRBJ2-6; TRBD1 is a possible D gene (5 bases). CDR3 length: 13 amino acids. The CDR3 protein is CASTRPGANVRTF. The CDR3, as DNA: TGTGCCAGCACCCGCCCTGGGGCCAACGTCCGGACTTTC.

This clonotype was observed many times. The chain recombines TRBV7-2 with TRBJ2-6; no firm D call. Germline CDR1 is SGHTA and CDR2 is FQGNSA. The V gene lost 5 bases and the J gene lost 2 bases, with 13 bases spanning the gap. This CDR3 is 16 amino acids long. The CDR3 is CASSQAQIAGANVLTF. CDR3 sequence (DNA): TGTGCCAGCAGCCAAGCGCAGATCGCTGGGGCCAACGTCCTGACTTTC. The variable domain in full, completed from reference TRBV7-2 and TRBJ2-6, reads GAGVSQSPSNKVTEKGKDVELRCDPISGHTALYWYRQSLGQGLEFLIYFQGNSAPDKSGLPSDRFSAERTGGSVSTLTIQRTQQEDSAVYLCASSQAQIAGANVLTFGAGSRLTVL.

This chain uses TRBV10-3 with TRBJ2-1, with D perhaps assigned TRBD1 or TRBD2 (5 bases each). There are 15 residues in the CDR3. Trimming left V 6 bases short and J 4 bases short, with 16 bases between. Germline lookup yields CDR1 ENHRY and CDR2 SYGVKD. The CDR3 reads CAISEGDGYYNEQFF. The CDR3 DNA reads TGTGCCATCAGCGAAGGGGACGGGTATTACAATGAGCAGTTCTTC.

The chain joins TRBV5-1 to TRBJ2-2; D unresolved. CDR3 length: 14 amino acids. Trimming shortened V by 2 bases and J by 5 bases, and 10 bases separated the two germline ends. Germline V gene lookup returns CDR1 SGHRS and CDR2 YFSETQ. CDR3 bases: TGCGCCAGCAGCTTTAAGGCAGCAACCGGGGAGCTGTTTTTT. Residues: CASSFKAATGELFF. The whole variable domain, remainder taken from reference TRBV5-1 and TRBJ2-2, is KAGVTQTPRYLIKTRGQQVTLSCSPISGHRSVSWYQQTPGQGLQFLFEYFSETQRNKGNFPGRFSGRQFSNSRSEMNVSTLELGDSALYLCASSFKAATGELFFGEGSRLTVL.

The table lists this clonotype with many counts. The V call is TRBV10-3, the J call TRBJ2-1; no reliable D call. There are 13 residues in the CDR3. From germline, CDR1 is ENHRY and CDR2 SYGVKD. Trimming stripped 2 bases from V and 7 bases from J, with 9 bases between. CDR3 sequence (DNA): TGTGCCATCAGTGAGGTCCGAACTAATGAGCAGTTCTTC. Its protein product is CAISEVRTNEQFF.

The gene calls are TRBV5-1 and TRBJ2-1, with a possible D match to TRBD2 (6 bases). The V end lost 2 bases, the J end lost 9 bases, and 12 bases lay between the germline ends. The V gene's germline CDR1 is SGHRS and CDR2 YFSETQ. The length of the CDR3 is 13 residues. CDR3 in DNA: TGCGCCAGCAGCTTCCAACGGGAGACTGAGCAGTTCTTC. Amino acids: CASSFQRETEQFF. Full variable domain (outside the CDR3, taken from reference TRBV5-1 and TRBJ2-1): KAGVTQTPRYLIKTRGQQVTLSCSPISGHRSVSWYQQTPGQGLQFLFEYFSETQRNKGNFPGRFSGRQFSNSRSEMNVSTLELGDSALYLCASSFQRETEQFFGPGTRLTVL.

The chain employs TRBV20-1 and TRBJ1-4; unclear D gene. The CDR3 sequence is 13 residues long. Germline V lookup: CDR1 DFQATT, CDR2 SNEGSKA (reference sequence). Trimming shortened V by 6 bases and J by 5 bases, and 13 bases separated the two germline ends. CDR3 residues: CSAKKGLNEKLFF. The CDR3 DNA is TGCAGTGCGAAGAAGGGTCTCAATGAAAAACTGTTTTTT.

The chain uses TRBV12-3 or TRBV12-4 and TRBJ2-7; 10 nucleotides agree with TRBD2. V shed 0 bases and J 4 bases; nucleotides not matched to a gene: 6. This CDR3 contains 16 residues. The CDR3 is CASSLALTSGQYEQYF. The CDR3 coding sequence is TGTGCCAGCAGTTTAGCGCTGACTAGCGGGCAATACGAGCAGTACTTC.